This TCR beta chain appears in the sequencing data of a study of prognosis after radiotherapy for stage I lung cancer. Two rounds of multiplex PCR amplified TCR beta CDR3 from genomic DNA. Round one of PCR was performed, and it used primers specific to each TRBV and TRBJ gene. TCRdb re-analysed the multiplex PCR reads in MiXCR, keeping a single row per CDR3 protein. The sample includes about 51,000 distinct CDR3 sequences, about a third seen only once; the top ten take approximately 9%. The CDR3 has 15 residues. The V gene's germline CDR1 is SGHTA and CDR2 FQGNSA. V lost 4 bases, J lost 4 bases, and 17 bases lay in between.

The clonotype was recovered from a donor at least 50 years old with non-small cell lung cancer. The chain joins TRBV7-2 to TRBJ2-7; tentative D call: TRBD2 (5 bases). This sample comprised PBMCs, obtained before or after stereotactic body radiation therapy (not recorded which). CDR3 nucleotides: TGTGCCAGCAGCTCGACCGGGAATAGAATATACGAGCAGTACTTC. It specifies CASSSTGNRIYEQYF.